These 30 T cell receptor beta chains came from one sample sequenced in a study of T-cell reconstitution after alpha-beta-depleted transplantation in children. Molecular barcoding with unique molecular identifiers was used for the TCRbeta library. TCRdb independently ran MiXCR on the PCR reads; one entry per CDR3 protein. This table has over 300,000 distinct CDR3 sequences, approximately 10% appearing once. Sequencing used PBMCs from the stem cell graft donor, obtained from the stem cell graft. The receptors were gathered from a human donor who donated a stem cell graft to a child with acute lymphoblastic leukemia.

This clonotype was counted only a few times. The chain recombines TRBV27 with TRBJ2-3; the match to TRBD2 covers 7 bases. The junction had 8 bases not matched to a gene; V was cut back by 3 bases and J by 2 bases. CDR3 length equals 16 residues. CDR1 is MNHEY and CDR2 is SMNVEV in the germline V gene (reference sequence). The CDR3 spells CASSFVGGGDTDTQYF. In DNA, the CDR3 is TGTGCCAGCAGTTTCGTTGGTGGGGGGGACACAGATACGCAGTATTTT.

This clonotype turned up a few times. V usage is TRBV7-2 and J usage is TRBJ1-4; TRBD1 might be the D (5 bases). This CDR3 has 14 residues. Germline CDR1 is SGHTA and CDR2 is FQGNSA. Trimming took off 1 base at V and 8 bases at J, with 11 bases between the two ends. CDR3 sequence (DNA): TGTGCCAGCAGCTTAGGCCCAGGGAGGGAAAAACTGTTTTTT. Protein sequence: CASSLGPGREKLFF. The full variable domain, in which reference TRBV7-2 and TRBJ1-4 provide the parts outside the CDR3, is GAGVSQSPSNKVTEKGKDVELRCDPISGHTALYWYRQSLGQGLEFLIYFQGNSAPDKSGLPSDRFSAERTGGSVSTLTIQRTQQEDSAVYLCASSLGPGREKLFFGSGTQLSVL.

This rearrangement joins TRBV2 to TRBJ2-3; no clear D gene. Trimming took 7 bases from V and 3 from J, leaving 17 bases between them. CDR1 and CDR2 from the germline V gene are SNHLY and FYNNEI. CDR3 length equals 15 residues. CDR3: CASTQLLGRTDTQYF. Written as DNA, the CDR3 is TGTGCCAGCACCCAGCTCTTAGGCAGAACAGATACGCAGTATTTT. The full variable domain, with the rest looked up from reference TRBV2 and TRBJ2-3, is EPEVTQTPSHQVTQMGQEVILRCVPISNHLYFYWYRQILGQKVEFLVSFYNNEISEKSEIFDDQFSVERPDGSNFTLKIRSTKLEDSAMYFCASTQLLGRTDTQYFGPGTRLTVL.

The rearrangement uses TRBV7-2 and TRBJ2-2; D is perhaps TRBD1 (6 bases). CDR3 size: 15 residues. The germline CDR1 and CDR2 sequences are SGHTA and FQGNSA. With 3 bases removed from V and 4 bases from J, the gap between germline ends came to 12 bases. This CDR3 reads CASSFLSRGTGELFF. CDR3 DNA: TGTGCCAGCAGCTTCTTATCCAGGGGCACCGGGGAGCTGTTTTTT.

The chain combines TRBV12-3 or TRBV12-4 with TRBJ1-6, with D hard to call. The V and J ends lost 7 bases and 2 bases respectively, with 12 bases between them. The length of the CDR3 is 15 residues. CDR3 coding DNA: TGTGCCAGCACCGGGATTGGAGCCTATAATTCACCCCTCCACTTT. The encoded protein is CASTGIGAYNSPLHF.

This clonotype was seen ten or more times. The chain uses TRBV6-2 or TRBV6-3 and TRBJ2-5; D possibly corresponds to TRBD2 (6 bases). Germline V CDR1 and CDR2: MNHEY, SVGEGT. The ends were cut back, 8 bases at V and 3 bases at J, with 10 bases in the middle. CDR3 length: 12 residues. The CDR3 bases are TGTGCCAGCCTAGCGAGGGAAGAGACCCAGTACTTC. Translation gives CASLAREETQYF.

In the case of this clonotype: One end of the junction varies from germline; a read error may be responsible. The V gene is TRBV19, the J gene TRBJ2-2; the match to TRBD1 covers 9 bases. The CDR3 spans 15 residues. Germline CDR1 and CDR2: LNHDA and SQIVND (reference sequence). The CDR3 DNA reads TGTGCCAGTAGGCCGACAGGGGGGAACACCGGGGAGCCGTTTTTT. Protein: CASRPTGGNTGEPFF. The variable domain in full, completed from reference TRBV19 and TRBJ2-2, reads DGGITQSPKYLFRKEGQNVTLSCEQNLNHDAMYWYRQDPGQGLRLIYYSQIVNDFQKGDIAEGYSVSREKKESFPLTVTSAQKNPTAFYLCASRPTGGNTGEPFFGEGSRLTVL.

Here the CDR3 DNA reads TGCGCCAGCAGCCAAGTAACTAGCGGGAGTGCCGAGCAGTACTTC. Its translation is CASSQVTSGSAEQYF. V gene TRBV4-1 combines with J gene TRBJ2-7; 11 nucleotides match TRBD2. After removal of 1 base from V and 6 bases from J, the junction contained 5 bases not matched to a gene. Germline V gives CDR1 MGHRA, CDR2 YSYEKL. This CDR3 is 15 amino acids long.

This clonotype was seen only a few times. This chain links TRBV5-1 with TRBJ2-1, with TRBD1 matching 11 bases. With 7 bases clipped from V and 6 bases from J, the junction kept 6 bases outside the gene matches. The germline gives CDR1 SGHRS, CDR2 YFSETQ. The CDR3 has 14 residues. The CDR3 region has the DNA TGCGCCAGCCGGGGACAGGGGGGGGCCAATGAGCAGTTCTTC. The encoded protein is CASRGQGGANEQFF.

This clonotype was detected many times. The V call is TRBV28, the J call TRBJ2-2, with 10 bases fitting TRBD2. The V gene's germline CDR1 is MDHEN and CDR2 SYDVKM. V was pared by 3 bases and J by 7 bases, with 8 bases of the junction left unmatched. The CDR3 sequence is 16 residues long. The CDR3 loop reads CASSFILAGAVGELFF. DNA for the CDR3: TGTGCCAGCAGTTTCATCCTAGCGGGAGCGGTCGGGGAGCTGTTTTTT.

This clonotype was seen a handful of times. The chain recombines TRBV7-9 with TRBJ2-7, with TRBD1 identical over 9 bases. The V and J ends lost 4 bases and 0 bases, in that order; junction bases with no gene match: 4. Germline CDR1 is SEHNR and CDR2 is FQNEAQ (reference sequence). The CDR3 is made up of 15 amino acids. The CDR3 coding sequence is TGTGCCAGCAGCTCGACAGGGGGGATCTCCTACGAGCAGTACTTC. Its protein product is CASSSTGGISYEQYF. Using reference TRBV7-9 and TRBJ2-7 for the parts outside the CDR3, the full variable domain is DTGVSQNPRHKITKRGQNVTFRCDPISEHNRLYWYRQTLGQGPEFLTYFQNEAQLEKSRLLSDRFSAERPKGSFSTLEIQRTEQGDSAMYLCASSSTGGISYEQYFGPGTRLTVT.

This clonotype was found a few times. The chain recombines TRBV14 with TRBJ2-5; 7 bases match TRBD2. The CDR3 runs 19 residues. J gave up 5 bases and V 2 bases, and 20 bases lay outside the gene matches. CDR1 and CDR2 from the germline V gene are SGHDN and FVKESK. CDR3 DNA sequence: TGTGCCAGCAGCCAACGCCCGTTTCTGAGGGAGGGCCGAGAGGAGACCCAGTACTTC. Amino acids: CASSQRPFLREGREETQYF.

The DNA of the CDR3 is TGTGCCAGTAGTTGGGATGCAGGGGGCAATTCACCCCTCCACTTT. This encodes CASSWDAGGNSPLHF. The chain employs TRBV19 and TRBJ1-6; 8 bases map to TRBD1. The J segment lost 7 bases and the V segment lost 5 bases, leaving 7 bases of the junction unmatched. Germline CDR1 and CDR2: LNHDA and SQIVND (reference sequence). The CDR3 covers 15 residues.

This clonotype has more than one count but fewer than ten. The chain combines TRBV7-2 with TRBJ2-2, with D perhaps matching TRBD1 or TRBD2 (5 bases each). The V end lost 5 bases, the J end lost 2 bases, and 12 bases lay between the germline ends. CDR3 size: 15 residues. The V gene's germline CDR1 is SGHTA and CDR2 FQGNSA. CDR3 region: CASSPGGTNTGELFF. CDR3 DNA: TGTGCCAGCAGCCCGGGTGGGACCAACACCGGGGAGCTGTTTTTT. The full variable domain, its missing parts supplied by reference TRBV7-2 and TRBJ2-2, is GAGVSQSPSNKVTEKGKDVELRCDPISGHTALYWYRQSLGQGLEFLIYFQGNSAPDKSGLPSDRFSAERTGGSVSTLTIQRTQQEDSAVYLCASSPGGTNTGELFFGEGSRLTVL.

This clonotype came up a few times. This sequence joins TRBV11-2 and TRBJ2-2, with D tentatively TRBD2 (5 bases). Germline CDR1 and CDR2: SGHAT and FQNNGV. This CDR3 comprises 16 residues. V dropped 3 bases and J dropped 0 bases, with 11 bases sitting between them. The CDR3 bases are TGTGCCAGCAGCTTCTTAGGACTTACGAACACCGGGGAGCTGTTTTTT. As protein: CASSFLGLTNTGELFF.

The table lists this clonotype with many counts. CDR3 nucleotides: TGCGCCAGCAGCCAAGATCAGGGATTCGGGGCCCAGTACTTC. Translation gives CASSQDQGFGAQYF. The chain has TRBV4-3 and TRBJ2-5; D tentatively fits TRBD1 or TRBD2 (5 bases each). The CDR3 runs to 14 residues. The V and J ends lost 0 bases and 9 bases respectively, with 14 bases between them. Germline V gene lookup returns CDR1 LGHNA and CDR2 YSLEER.

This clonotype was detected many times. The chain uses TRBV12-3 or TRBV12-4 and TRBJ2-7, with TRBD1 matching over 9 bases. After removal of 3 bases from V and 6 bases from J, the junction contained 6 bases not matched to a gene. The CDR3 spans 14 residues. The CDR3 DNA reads TGTGCCAGCAGTTTGACAGGGGGAGGAGGCGAGCAGTACTTC. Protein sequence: CASSLTGGGGEQYF.

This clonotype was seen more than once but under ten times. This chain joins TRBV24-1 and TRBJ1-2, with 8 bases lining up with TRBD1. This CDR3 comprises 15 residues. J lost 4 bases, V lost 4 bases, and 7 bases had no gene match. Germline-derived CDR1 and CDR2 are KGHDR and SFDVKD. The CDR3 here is CATSEYDRGPYGYTF. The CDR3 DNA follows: TGTGCCACCAGTGAATACGACAGGGGTCCCTATGGCTACACCTTC.

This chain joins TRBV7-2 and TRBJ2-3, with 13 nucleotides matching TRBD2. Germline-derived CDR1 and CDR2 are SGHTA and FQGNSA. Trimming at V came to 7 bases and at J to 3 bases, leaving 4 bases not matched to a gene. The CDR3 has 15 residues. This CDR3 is CASTRLAGGTDTQYF. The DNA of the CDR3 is TGTGCCAGCACCCGACTAGCGGGAGGAACAGATACGCAGTATTTT. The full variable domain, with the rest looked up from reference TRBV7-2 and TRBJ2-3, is GAGVSQSPSNKVTEKGKDVELRCDPISGHTALYWYRQSLGQGLEFLIYFQGNSAPDKSGLPSDRFSAERTGGSVSTLTIQRTQQEDSAVYLCASTRLAGGTDTQYFGPGTRLTVL.

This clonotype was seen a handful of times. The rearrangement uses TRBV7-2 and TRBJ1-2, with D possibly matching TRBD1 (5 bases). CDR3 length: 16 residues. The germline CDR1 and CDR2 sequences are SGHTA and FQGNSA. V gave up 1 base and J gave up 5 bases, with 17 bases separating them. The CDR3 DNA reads TGTGCCAGCAGCTTAGGAGGCGAAGCCGGGGCTTATGGCTACACCTTC. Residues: CASSLGGEAGAYGYTF.

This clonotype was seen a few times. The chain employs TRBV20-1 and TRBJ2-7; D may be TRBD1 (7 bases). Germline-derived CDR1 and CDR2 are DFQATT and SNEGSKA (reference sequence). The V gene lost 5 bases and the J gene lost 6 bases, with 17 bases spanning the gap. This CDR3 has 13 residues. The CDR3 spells CSAGGGRGSEQYF. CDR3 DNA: TGCAGTGCTGGAGGGGGCAGGGGCTCCGAGCAGTACTTC.

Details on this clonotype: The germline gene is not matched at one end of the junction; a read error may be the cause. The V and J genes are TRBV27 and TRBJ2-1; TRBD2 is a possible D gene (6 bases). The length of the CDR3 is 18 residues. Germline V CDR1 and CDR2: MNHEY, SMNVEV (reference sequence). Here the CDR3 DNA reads TGTGCCAGCAGCCTACAAACATGGGTAGCGGCTCCTGACAATGACCAGTTCTTC. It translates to CASSLQTWVAAPDNDQFF.

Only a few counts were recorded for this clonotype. CDR3 residues: CASSLRSNYEQYF. CDR3 sequence (DNA): TGCGCCAGCAGCTTGAGGTCAAACTACGAGCAGTACTTC. The rearrangement joins TRBV5-1 to TRBJ2-7; no definite D call. The CDR3 consists of 13 residues. Germline V gives CDR1 SGHRS, CDR2 YFSETQ. Trimming pared 1 base from V and 3 bases from J, leaving 8 bases between.

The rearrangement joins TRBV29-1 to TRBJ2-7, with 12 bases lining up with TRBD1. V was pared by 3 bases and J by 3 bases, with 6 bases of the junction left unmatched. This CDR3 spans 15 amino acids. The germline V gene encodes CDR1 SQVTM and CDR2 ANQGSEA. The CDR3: CSVEGGTGGVYEQYF. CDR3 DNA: TGCAGCGTTGAGGGGGGGACAGGGGGCGTCTACGAGCAGTACTTC.

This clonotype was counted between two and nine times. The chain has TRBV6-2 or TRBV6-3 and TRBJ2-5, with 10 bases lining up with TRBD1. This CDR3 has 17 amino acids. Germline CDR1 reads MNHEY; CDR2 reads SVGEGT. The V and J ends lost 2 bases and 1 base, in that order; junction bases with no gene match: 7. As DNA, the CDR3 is TGTGCCAGCAGTTACCCCATGACAGGGGGCACCCAAGAGACCCAGTACTTC. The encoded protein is CASSYPMTGGTQETQYF.

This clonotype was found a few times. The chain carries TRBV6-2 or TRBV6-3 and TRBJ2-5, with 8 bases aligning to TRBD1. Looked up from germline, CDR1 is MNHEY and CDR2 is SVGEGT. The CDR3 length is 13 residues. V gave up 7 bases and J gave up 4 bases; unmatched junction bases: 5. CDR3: CASTRQGRETQYF. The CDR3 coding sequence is TGTGCCAGCACCCGACAGGGGAGAGAGACCCAGTACTTC.

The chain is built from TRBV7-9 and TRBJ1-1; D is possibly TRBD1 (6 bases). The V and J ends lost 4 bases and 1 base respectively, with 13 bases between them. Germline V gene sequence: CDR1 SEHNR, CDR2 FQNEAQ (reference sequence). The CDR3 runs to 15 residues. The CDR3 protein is CASSSPGTPNTEAFF. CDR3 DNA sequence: TGTGCCAGCAGCTCCCCCGGGACACCGAACACTGAAGCTTTCTTT.

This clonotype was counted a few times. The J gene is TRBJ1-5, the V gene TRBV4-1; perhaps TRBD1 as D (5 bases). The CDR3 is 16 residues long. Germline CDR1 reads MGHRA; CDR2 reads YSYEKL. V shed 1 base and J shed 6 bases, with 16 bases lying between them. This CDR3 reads CASSQAGRVIGQPQHF. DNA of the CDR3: TGCGCCAGCAGCCAAGCAGGCAGGGTGATCGGTCAGCCCCAGCATTTT.

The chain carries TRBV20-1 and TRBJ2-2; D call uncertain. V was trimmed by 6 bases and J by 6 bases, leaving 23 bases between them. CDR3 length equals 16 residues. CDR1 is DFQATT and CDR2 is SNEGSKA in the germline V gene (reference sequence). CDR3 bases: TGCAGTGCCCGACCAGACGGAAGGGTTCGTTCCGGGGAGCTGTTTTTT. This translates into CSARPDGRVRSGELFF.

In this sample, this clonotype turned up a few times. The CDR3 DNA sequence: TGTGCCAGCAGCCAAGACCCAGGGGACCGTAATGAAAAACTGTTTTTT. It is translated as CASSQDPGDRNEKLFF. This sequence joins TRBV4-2 and TRBJ1-4, with TRBD1 as a possible D gene (6 bases). Looked up from germline, CDR1 is LGHNA and CDR2 is YNFKEQ. V lost 0 bases and J lost 4, with 12 bases in between. The CDR3 length is 16 residues.